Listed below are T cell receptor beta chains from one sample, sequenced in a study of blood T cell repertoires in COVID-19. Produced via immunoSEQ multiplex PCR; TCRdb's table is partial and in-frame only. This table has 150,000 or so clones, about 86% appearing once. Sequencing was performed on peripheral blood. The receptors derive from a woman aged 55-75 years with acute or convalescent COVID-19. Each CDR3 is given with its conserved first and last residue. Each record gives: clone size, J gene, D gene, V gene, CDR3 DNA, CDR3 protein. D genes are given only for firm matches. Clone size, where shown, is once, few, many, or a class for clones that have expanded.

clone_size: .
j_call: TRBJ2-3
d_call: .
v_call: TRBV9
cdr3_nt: TGTGCCAGCAATGCCAGGGACATAGATACGCAGTATTTT
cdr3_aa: CASNARDIDTQYF

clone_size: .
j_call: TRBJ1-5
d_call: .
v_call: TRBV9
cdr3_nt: TGTGCCAGCAGCCCCCAGGGAAGCAATCAGCCCCAGCATTTT
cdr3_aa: CASSPQGSNQPQHF

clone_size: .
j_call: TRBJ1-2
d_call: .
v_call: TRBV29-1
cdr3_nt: TGCAGCGTCCCCGAGAGGGAGCACTATGGCTACACCTTC
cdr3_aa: CSVPEREHYGYTF

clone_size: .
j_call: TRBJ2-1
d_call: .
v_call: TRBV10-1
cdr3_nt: TGCGCCAGCAGCCTCAAACAGGGAGGGGAGCAGTTCTTC
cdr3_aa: CASSLKQGGEQFF

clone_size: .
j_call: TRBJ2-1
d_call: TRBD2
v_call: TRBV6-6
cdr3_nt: TGTGCCAGCAGTTACGATTGGGCGGGGGGGATGAATGAGCAGTTCTTC
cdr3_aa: CASSYDWAGGMNEQFF

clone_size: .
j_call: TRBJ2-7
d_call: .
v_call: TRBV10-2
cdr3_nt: TGCGCCAGCACCGTAGACAGGACCTACGAGCAGTACTTC
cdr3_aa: CASTVDRTYEQYF

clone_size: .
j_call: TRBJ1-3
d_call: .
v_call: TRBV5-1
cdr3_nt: TGCGCCAGCAGTATGACAGGCCCCAGCTCTGGAAACACCATATATTTT
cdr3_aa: CASSMTGPSSGNTIYF

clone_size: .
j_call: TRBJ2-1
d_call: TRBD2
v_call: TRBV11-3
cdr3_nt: TGTGCCAGCAGCTTATCTAGCGGGGGACATGAGCAGTTCTTC
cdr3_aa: CASSLSSGGHEQFF

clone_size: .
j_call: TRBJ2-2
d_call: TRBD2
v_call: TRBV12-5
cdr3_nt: TGTGCTAGTGGTTTGGCCCCTGGGAGGGTAGCGTCCGGGGAGCTGTTTTTT
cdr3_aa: CASGLAPGRVASGELFF

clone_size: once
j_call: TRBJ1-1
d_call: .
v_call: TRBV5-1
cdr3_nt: TGCGCCAGCCGCGGGGGGGCTGATGGCACTGAAGCTTTCTTT
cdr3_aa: CASRGGADGTEAFF

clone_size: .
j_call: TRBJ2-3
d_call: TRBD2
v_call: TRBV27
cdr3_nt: TGTGCCAGCAGTTTACTGACTAGCGGGGGGGTGACAGATACGCAGTATTTT
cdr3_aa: CASSLLTSGGVTDTQYF

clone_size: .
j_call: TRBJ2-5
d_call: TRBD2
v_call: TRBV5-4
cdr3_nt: TGTGCCAGCAGCCATCCCGGGAGGCGGGGGGGGAAAGAGACCCAGTACTTC
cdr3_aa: CASSHPGRRGGKETQYF

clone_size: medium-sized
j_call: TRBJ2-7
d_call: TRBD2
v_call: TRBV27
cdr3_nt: TGTGCCAGCAGTCCTCGGGACTACTACGAGCAGTACTTC
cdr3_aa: CASSPRDYYEQYF

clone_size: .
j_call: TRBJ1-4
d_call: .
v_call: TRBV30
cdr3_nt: TGTGCCTGGAGTGTACCGGGAGCCGCGGGGCTACTTAATGAAAAACTGTTTTTT
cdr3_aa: CAWSVPGAAGLLNEKLFF

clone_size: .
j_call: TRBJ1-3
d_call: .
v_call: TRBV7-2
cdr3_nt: TGTGCCAGCAGCTTAGGAGGCTCTGGAAACACCATATATTTT
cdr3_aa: CASSLGGSGNTIYF

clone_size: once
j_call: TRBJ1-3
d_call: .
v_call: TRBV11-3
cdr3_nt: TGTGCCAGCAGCTTCACAGTCTCTGGAAACACCATATATTTT
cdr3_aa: CASSFTVSGNTIYF

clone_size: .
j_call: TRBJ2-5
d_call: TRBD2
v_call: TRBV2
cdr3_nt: TGTGCCAGCAGAAGACTAGCGGGGCGGGCGGAGACCCAGTACTTC
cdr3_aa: CASRRLAGRAETQYF

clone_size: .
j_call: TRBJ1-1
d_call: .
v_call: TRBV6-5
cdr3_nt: TGTGCCAGCGTATCGCAGTTTGAAGCTTTCTTT
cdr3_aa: CASVSQFEAFF

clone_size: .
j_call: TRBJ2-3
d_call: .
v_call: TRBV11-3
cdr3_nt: TGTGCCAGCAGCTTAGAGGTGGGGGGGCGGCTGTGCACAGATACGCAGTATTTT
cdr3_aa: CASSLEVGGRLCTDTQYF

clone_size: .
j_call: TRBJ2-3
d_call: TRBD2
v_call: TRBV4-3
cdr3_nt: TGCGCCAGCAGCCAAGGCCTTATCTCTACTAGCGGGGGGGATACGCAGTATTTT
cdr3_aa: CASSQGLISTSGGDTQYF

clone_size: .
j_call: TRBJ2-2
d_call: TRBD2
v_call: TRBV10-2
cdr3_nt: TGCGCCAGCAGTGAGGCTAGCGGGGGCCCTGTCACCGGGGAGCTGTTTTTT
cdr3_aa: CASSEASGGPVTGELFF

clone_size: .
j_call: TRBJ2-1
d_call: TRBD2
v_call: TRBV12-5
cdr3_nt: TGTGCTAGTGGTTTGCGACTAGCGGGGGATCACAATGAGCAGTTCTTC
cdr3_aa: CASGLRLAGDHNEQFF

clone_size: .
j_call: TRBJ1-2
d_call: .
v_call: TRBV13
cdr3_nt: TGTGCCAGCAGCTTAGATACCCGGGGGGCGGATTCCGGCTACACCTTC
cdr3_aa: CASSLDTRGADSGYTF

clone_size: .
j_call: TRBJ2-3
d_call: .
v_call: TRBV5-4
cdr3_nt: TGTGCCAGCAGCCTATACCAGGCAGATACGCAGTATTTT
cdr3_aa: CASSLYQADTQYF

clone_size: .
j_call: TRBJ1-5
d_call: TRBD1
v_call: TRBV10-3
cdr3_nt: TGTGCCACCAGCGGGACAGGGGGGACCTATAGCAATCAGCCCCAGCATTTT
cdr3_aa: CATSGTGGTYSNQPQHF

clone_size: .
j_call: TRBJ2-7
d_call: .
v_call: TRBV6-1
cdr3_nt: TGTGCCAGCAGTGAAACAACAGGTCGCACCTACGAGCAGTACTTC
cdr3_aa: CASSETTGRTYEQYF

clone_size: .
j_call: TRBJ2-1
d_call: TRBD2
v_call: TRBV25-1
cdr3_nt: TGTGCCAGCATTAGCGGGTTAGGGCAGTTCTTC
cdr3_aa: CASISGLGQFF

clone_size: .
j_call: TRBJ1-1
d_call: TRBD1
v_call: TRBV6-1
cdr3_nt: TGTGCCAGCAGTGAAAGGACAGGTGGAACTGAAGCTTTCTTT
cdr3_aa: CASSERTGGTEAFF

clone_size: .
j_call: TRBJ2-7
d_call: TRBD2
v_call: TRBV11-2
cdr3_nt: TGTGCCAGCGTTGGACTAGCGGGGGTTGAGCAGTACTTC
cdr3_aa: CASVGLAGVEQYF

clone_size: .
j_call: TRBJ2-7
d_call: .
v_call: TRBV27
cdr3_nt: TGTGCCAGCAGTCCCGGCTCCTACGAGCAGTACTTC
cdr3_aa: CASSPGSYEQYF